The 18 T cell receptor beta chains presented below share a single source sample, sequenced in a study of OX40 agonist ivuxolimab in advanced cancers. This table comes from immunoSEQ multiplex PCR, and its TCRdb copy is limited to in-frame clones, with some not included. The sample lists 72,000 or so clones, around 81% occurring once. The material sequenced was CD4+ or CD8+ T cells sorted from blood, taken in a trial of the OX40 agonist ivuxolimab. All receptors derive from an adult with an advanced solid tumor such as melanoma, head and neck, liver or kidney cancer.

The rearrangement links TRBV28 to TRBJ2-5; 9 bases are a match to TRBD1. The CDR3 sequence is 15 residues long. The germline gives CDR1 MDHEN, CDR2 SYDVKM. V shed 5 bases, J shed 8 bases, and the junction held 12 bases outside the gene matches. CDR3 amino acids: CASSPGTGSLNTQYF. CDR3 DNA: TGTGCCAGCAGTCCCGGGACAGGGTCTTTGAATACCCAGTACTTC.

This clone was observed a few times. The V gene is TRBV9, the J gene TRBJ2-2, with TRBD1 identical over 8 bases. Unmatched junction bases numbered 8, after V lost 4 bases and J lost 0 bases. Germline CDR1 SGDLS, CDR2 YYNGEE. The CDR3 is 17 residues long. The CDR3 DNA follows: TGTGCCAGCAGCCTCCAGGACAGGGCCGCGAACACCGGGGAGCTGTTTTTT. Translation: CASSLQDRAANTGELFF.

This clone has just a few counts. V is TRBV7-8 and J is TRBJ2-7; D gene uncertain. The CDR3 has 13 amino acids. V was trimmed by 3 bases and J by 2 bases, leaving 8 bases between them. The V gene's germline CDR1 is SGHVS and CDR2 FQNEAQ. The CDR3 DNA follows: TGTGCCAGCAGCTTCTCTCAAGCCTACGAGCAGTACTTC. The encoded protein is CASSFSQAYEQYF.

The chain has TRBV4-2 and TRBJ1-1; no definite D call. This CDR3 spans 14 amino acids. Germline CDR1 LGHNA, CDR2 YNFKEQ. Trimming removed 4 bases from V and 3 bases from J, with 12 bases in between. CDR3 region: CASSLKTGDTEAFF. DNA for the CDR3: TGTGCCAGCAGCCTAAAGACCGGAGACACTGAAGCTTTCTTT.

V is TRBV5-8 and J is TRBJ2-3; TRBD2 might be the D (5 bases). Germline-derived CDR1 and CDR2 are SGHTS and YDEGEE. The CDR3 consists of 14 residues. The V end was cut by 3 bases, the J end by 1 base, with 9 bases between. CDR3: CASSYGAGTDTQYF. The CDR3, as DNA: TGTGCCAGCAGCTACGGAGCGGGCACAGATACGCAGTATTTT.

This rearrangement joins TRBV5-8 to TRBJ2-3; the D gene is possibly TRBD2 (6 bases). Trimming stripped 1 base from V and 6 bases from J, with 9 bases between. This CDR3 has 13 residues. Germline CDR1 and CDR2: SGHTS and YDEGEE. Here the CDR3 DNA reads TGTGCCAGCAGCTTGAGGGACTTGGATACGCAGTATTTT. Protein sequence: CASSLRDLDTQYF.

This rearrangement joins TRBV9 to TRBJ1-1; 8 nucleotides line up with TRBD1. V lost 0 bases and J lost 4; bases outside the gene matches: 5. This CDR3 contains 15 residues. The germline gives CDR1 SGDLS, CDR2 YYNGEE. This CDR3 reads CASSVANRGVTEAFF. DNA of the CDR3: TGTGCCAGCAGCGTAGCCAACAGGGGGGTCACTGAAGCTTTCTTT. The whole variable domain, filled in from reference TRBV9 and TRBJ1-1, reads DSGVTQTPKHLITATGQRVTLRCSPRSGDLSVYWYQQSLDQGLQFLIQYYNGEERAKGNILERFSAQQFPDLHSELNLSSLELGDSALYFCASSVANRGVTEAFFGQGTRLTVV.

In nucleotides, the CDR3 is TGTGCCAGCAGCTTAGGAGGGGGCGGGAACGAGCAGTACTTC. This sequence encodes CASSLGGGGNEQYF. The chain combines TRBV13 with TRBJ2-7, with a tentative D call TRBD1 (7 bases). The CDR3 loop spans 14 amino acids. The V gene's germline CDR1 is PRHDT and CDR2 FYEKMQ (reference sequence). Between the trimmed V and J ends, which lost 0 bases and 5 bases, there was a span of 11 bases.

This chain links TRBV28 with TRBJ1-4; 11 bases match TRBD1. Per germline, CDR1 MDHEN and CDR2 SYDVKM. The V gene end was trimmed by 4 bases and the J gene end by 5 bases; junction bases not matched to a gene: 6. The CDR3 runs 16 residues. The DNA for the CDR3 is TGTGCCAGCAGTTCCGGACAGGGGGCTGGAAATGAAAAACTGTTTTTT. This codes for CASSSGQGAGNEKLFF.

The V gene is TRBV2, the J gene TRBJ2-7; no definite D call. The CDR3 consists of 14 residues. Germline lookup yields CDR1 SNHLY and CDR2 FYNNEI. Trimming took off 4 bases at V and 2 bases at J, with 12 bases between the two ends. The CDR3 loop reads CASSGALAPYEQYF. Written as DNA, the CDR3 is TGTGCCAGCAGTGGGGCATTAGCCCCCTACGAGCAGTACTTC.

The chain employs TRBV5-1 and TRBJ1-6, with 10 positions matching TRBD1. Germline V gene lookup returns CDR1 SGHRS and CDR2 YFSETQ. The CDR3 totals 13 residues. V shed 4 bases, J shed 14 bases, and the junction held 6 bases outside the gene matches. This CDR3 is CASSGTGDMALHF. CDR3 bases: TGCGCCAGCAGCGGGACAGGGGATATGGCCCTCCACTTT.

V and J are TRBV18 and TRBJ2-5; 7 nucleotides agree with TRBD2. Germline-derived CDR1 and CDR2 are KGHSH and LQKENI. V lost 5 bases and J lost 1; bases outside the gene matches: 4. This CDR3 region has 14 residues. CDR3 residues: CASSYGTIQETQYF. The CDR3 region has the DNA TGTGCCAGCTCATACGGGACTATCCAAGAGACCCAGTACTTC.

The V gene is TRBV5-4, the J gene TRBJ1-3; tentatively, D is TRBD1 (6 bases). Trimming took off 7 bases at V and 2 bases at J, with 7 bases between the two ends. The CDR3 has 12 residues. Germline CDR1 and CDR2: SGHNT and YYREEE (reference sequence). CDR3 sequence reads: CASGGPGNTIYF. CDR3 coding DNA: TGTGCCAGCGGGGGCCCTGGAAACACCATATATTTT.

The chain recombines TRBV4-3 with TRBJ2-3; TRBD2 matches 8 bases. The CDR3 has 16 residues. V was clipped by 2 bases and J by 6 bases; unmatched bases: 10. The germline gives CDR1 LGHNA, CDR2 YSLEER. The CDR3 sequence is CASSQQAGGFADTQYF. The CDR3 bases are TGCGCCAGCAGCCAACAGGCGGGAGGTTTTGCGGATACGCAGTATTTT.

This clone appeared a few times. CDR3 residues: CASSLEGTGGREAFF. CDR3 bases: TGCGCCAGCAGCTTGGAGGGGACAGGGGGGAGAGAAGCTTTCTTT. V gene TRBV5-1 combines with J gene TRBJ1-1; 11 bases are shared with TRBD1. V dropped 0 bases and J dropped 8; count of bases not matched to a gene: 6. There are 15 residues in the CDR3. Germline loops: CDR1 SGHRS, CDR2 YFSETQ. Variable domain in full (rest from reference TRBV5-1 and TRBJ1-1): KAGVTQTPRYLIKTRGQQVTLSCSPISGHRSVSWYQQTPGQGLQFLFEYFSETQRNKGNFPGRFSGRQFSNSRSEMNVSTLELGDSALYLCASSLEGTGGREAFFGQGTRLTVV.

The rearrangement joins TRBV5-1 to TRBJ2-1; D not resolved. The V gene lost 4 bases and the J gene lost 0 bases, with 14 bases spanning the gap. The length of the CDR3 is 16 residues. Germline V lookup: CDR1 SGHRS, CDR2 YFSETQ. This CDR3 is CASSPESLSSYNEQFF. The CDR3 DNA reads as TGCGCCAGCAGCCCCGAGTCTCTGAGCTCCTACAATGAGCAGTTCTTC.

This sequence joins TRBV2 and TRBJ1-6, with D possibly matching TRBD1 (6 bases). The V gene lost 6 bases and the J gene lost 3 bases, with 15 bases spanning the gap. CDR1 is SNHLY, CDR2 FYNNEI, per germline. The CDR3 runs to 16 residues. The CDR3 sequence: CASSQAGGGYNSPLHF. DNA of the CDR3: TGTGCCAGCAGCCAAGCCGGGGGCGGCTATAATTCACCCCTCCACTTT.

The chain employs TRBV19 and TRBJ2-3; TRBD2 agrees at 11 bases. This CDR3 is built from 16 residues. CDR1 and CDR2 (germline): LNHDA, SQIVND (reference sequence). V was clipped by 4 bases and J by 4 bases; unmatched bases: 7. CDR3 protein: CASSSGLAGISDTQYF. The CDR3 bases are TGTGCCAGTAGTAGCGGACTAGCGGGTATTTCAGATACGCAGTATTTT.